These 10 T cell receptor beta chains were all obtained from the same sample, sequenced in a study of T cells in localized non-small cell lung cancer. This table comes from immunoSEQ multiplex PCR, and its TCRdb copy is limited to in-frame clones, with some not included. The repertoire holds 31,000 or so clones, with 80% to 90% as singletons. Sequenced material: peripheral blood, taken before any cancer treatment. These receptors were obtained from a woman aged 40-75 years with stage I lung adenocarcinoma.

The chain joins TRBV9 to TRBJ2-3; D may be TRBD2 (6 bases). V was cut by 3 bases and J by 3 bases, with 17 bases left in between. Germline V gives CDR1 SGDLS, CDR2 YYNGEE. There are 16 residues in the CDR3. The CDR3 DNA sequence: TGTGCCAGCAGCGCCCTCGGAGGGCGTGGTACAGATACGCAGTATTTT. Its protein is CASSALGGRGTDTQYF.

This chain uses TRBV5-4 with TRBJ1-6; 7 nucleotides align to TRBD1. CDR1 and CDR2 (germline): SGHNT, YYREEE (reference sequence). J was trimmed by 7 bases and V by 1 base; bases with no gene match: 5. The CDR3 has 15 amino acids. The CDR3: CASSLFRGGNSPLHF. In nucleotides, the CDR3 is TGTGCCAGCAGCTTGTTCAGGGGGGGCAATTCACCCCTCCACTTT. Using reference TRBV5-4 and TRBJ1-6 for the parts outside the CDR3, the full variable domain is ETGVTQSPTHLIKTRGQQVTLRCSSQSGHNTVSWYQQALGQGPQFIFQYYREEENGRGNFPPRFSGLQFPNYSSELNVNALELDDSALYLCASSLFRGGNSPLHFGNGTRLTVT.

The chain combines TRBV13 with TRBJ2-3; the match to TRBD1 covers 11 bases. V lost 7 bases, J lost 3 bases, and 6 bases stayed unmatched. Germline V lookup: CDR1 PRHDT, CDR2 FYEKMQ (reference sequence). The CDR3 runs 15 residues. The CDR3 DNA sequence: TGTGCCAGCAAATGGACAGGGGGCAGGACAGATACGCAGTATTTT. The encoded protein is CASKWTGGRTDTQYF.

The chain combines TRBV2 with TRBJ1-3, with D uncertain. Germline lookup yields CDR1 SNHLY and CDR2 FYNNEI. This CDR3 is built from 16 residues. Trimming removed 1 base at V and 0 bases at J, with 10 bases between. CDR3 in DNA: TGTGCCAGCAGTGAAGGGGAGTCTTTCTCTGGAAACACCATATATTTT. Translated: CASSEGESFSGNTIYF.

The CDR3 region has the DNA TGTGCCAGCAGTGAAAACCAGGGGCCCGATACGCAGTATTTT. Translating gives CASSENQGPDTQYF. The chain uses TRBV2 and TRBJ2-3; weak D call: TRBD1 (6 bases). Germline CDR1 SNHLY, CDR2 FYNNEI. This CDR3 has 14 residues. With 2 bases removed from V and 6 bases from J, the gap between germline ends came to 12 bases.

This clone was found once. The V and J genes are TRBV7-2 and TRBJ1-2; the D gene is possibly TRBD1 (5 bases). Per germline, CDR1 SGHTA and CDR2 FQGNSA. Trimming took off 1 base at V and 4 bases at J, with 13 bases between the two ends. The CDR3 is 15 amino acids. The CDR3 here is CASSLVGDAAYGYTF. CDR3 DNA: TGTGCCAGCAGCTTAGTCGGGGACGCCGCCTATGGCTACACCTTC.

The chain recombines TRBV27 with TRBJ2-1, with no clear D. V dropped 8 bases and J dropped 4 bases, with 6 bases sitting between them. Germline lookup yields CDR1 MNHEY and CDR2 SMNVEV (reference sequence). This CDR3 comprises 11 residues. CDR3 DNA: TGTGCCAGCGCTCAGTACAATGAGCAGTTCTTC. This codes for CASAQYNEQFF.

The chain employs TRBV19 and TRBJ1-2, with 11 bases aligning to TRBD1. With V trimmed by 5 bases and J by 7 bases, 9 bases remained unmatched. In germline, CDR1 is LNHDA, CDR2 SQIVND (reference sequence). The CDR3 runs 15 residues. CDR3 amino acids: CASSPGTGGTRGYTF. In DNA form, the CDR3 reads TGTGCCAGTAGTCCCGGGACAGGGGGAACCCGTGGCTACACCTTC.

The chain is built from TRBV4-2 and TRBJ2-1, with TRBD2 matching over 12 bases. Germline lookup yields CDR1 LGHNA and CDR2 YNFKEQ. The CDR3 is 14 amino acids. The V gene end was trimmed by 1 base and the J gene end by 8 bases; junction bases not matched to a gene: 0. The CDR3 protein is CASSQGLAGDEQFF. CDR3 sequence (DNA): TGTGCCAGCAGCCAAGGACTAGCGGGAGATGAGCAGTTCTTC.

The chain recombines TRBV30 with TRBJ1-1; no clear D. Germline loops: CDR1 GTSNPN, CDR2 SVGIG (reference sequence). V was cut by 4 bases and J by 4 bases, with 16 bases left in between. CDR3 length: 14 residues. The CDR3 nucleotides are TGTGCCTGGAATCCGGGCTTACCGGGCACTGAAGCTTTCTTT. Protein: CAWNPGLPGTEAFF.